The clone carrying this T cell receptor beta chain showed up just a few times. Unique molecular identifiers were incorporated when the TCRbeta library was constructed. TCRdb redid the calling of the PCR reads with MiXCR, one entry per CDR3 protein. The profile covers some 390,000 distinct CDR3 sequences, with roughly 20% appearing a single time and around 4% taken by the ten largest. These data are taken from a study of T-cell reconstitution after alpha-beta-depleted transplantation in children. From germline, CDR1 is SQVTM and CDR2 ANQGSEA. The CDR3 is 14 amino acids. V shed 3 bases and J 2 bases; nucleotides not matched to a gene: 5.

The V gene is TRBV29-1, the J gene TRBJ2-3; 7 nucleotides align to TRBD1. Sequences were derived from PBMCs from the stem cell graft donor, sampled from the stem cell graft. The TCR originated in a human donor who donated a stem cell graft to a child with acute myeloid leukemia. The CDR3 is CSVDPGGNTDTQYF. As DNA, the CDR3 is TGCAGCGTTGACCCAGGGGGAAACACAGATACGCAGTATTTT.